A single sample is the source of the 30 T cell receptor beta chains below, sequenced in a study of shared clonotypes between healthy human individuals. Sequencing was performed with immunoSEQ multiplex PCR; in TCRdb, only in-frame clones are kept and a portion is missing. The data show 2 million to 3 million clones, roughly 93% seen once. Sequencing input: naive CD4+ T cells from PBMCs. Subset denoted: CD45RA+ positively selected. The source of these receptors is a man younger than 35 in good health. Some clones in this sample may be carry-over from other donors' samples.

This sequence joins TRBV7-2 and TRBJ1-5; D perhaps matches TRBD1 (6 bases). With 5 bases removed from V and 3 bases from J, the gap between germline ends came to 11 bases. Germline values: CDR1 SGHTA, CDR2 FQGNSA. CDR3 length equals 14 residues. In nucleotides, the CDR3 is TGTGCCAGCAGCCAGGGGTTGGTCAATCAGCCCCAGCATTTT. Translation gives CASSQGLVNQPQHF.

DNA of the CDR3: TGTGCCAGCAGTTACTCGCAAGCGGGAGAGCAGTTCTTC. Its translation is CASSYSQAGEQFF. The J gene is TRBJ2-1, the V gene TRBV6-5, with 7 nucleotides matching TRBD2. With V trimmed by 0 bases and J by 10 bases, 3 bases remained unmatched. Germline V gene data show CDR1 as MNHEY and CDR2 as SVGAGI. The length of the CDR3 is 13 residues.

The rearrangement links TRBV11-2 to TRBJ1-1; TRBD1 matches at 7 bases. V lost 1 base and J lost 2; bases outside the gene matches: 4. This CDR3 has 15 residues. Germline V lookup: CDR1 SGHAT, CDR2 FQNNGV. As DNA, the CDR3 is TGTGCCAGCAGCTTAGCGAGACAGGGAAACACTGAAGCTTTCTTT. As protein: CASSLARQGNTEAFF.

This clone was recorded once. This chain joins TRBV5-1 and TRBJ2-2; the D call may be TRBD1 or TRBD2 (5 bases each). Germline CDR1 reads SGHRS; CDR2 reads YFSETQ. CDR3 length: 16 amino acids. The V and J ends lost 2 bases and 2 bases respectively, with 13 bases between them. The CDR3 region has the DNA TGCGCCAGCAGCTTCGGGGTACAGGTTAACACCGGGGAGCTGTTTTTT. Protein: CASSFGVQVNTGELFF.

This chain connects TRBV28 to TRBJ1-5; possibly TRBD1 for D (6 bases). Trimming removed 9 bases at V and 0 bases at J, with 21 bases between. Germline CDR1 MDHEN, CDR2 SYDVKM. The CDR3 runs to 17 residues. Here the CDR3 reads CASFPQQGLYSNQPQHF. As DNA, the CDR3 is TGTGCCAGTTTCCCCCAACAGGGTTTGTATAGCAATCAGCCCCAGCATTTT.

Written as DNA, the CDR3 is TGTGCCAGCAGAACCCGGACAGGGAATCAGCCCCAGCATTTT. It translates to CASRTRTGNQPQHF. V is TRBV6-5 and J is TRBJ1-5; TRBD1 agrees at 8 bases. This CDR3 has 14 amino acids. CDR1 is MNHEY, CDR2 SVGAGI, per germline. V was clipped by 6 bases and J by 4 bases; unmatched bases: 5.

This clone occurred once. The chain is built from TRBV28 and TRBJ1-5, with D uncertain. Trimming shortened V by 7 bases and J by 2 bases, and 12 bases separated the two germline ends. CDR3 length: 14 amino acids. The germline gives CDR1 MDHEN, CDR2 SYDVKM. The CDR3 region has the DNA TGTGCCAGCAATACGGGGTATGGCAATCAGCCCCAGCATTTT. This sequence encodes CASNTGYGNQPQHF. Full variable domain (outside the CDR3, taken from reference TRBV28 and TRBJ1-5): DVKVTQSSRYLVKRTGEKVFLECVQDMDHENMFWYRQDPGLGLRLIYFSYDVKMKEKGDIPEGYSVSREKKERFSLILESASTNQTSMYLCASNTGYGNQPQHFGDGTRLSIL.

The gene calls are TRBV11-2 and TRBJ2-5; D may be TRBD2 (7 bases). V was pared by 2 bases and J by 4 bases, with 14 bases between. The V gene's germline CDR1 is SGHAT and CDR2 FQNNGV. CDR3 length: 15 residues. CDR3 nucleotide sequence: TGTGCCAGCAGCTTATCCCGGGGGGCTTCAGAGACCCAGTACTTC. As protein: CASSLSRGASETQYF.

This clone occurred once. This chain joins TRBV4-2 and TRBJ2-7; 8 bases align to TRBD2. The CDR3 is 18 residues long. Germline assignment: CDR1 LGHNA and CDR2 YNFKEQ. V was pared by 4 bases and J by 2 bases, with 16 bases of the junction left unmatched. The CDR3 reads CASSPLSLEREFTYEQYF. CDR3 DNA: TGTGCCAGCAGCCCATTGTCACTGGAGCGGGAGTTCACCTACGAGCAGTACTTC.

J is TRBJ2-1 and V is TRBV4-2, with TRBD2 identical over 11 bases. Germline V gene lookup returns CDR1 LGHNA and CDR2 YNFKEQ. This CDR3 contains 15 residues. J gave up 8 bases and V 4 bases, and 7 bases lay outside the gene matches. The CDR3 DNA reads TGTGCCAGCAGCCCTCTAGCGGGAGGACATGATGAGCAGTTCTTC. Protein: CASSPLAGGHDEQFF.

V is TRBV28 and J is TRBJ1-3; possible D gene TRBD1, 6 bases. Deletions cut 5 bases from V and 7 bases from J, with 15 bases between. CDR1 is MDHEN and CDR2 is SYDVKM in the germline V gene. The CDR3 has 14 residues. The CDR3 DNA reads as TGTGCCAGCAGTCTCCTCTCGGGGGGCAACACCATATATTTT. It is translated as CASSLLSGGNTIYF.

The rearrangement uses TRBV6-4 and TRBJ2-7; 7 nucleotides agree with TRBD1. Germline V gene lookup returns CDR1 MRHNA and CDR2 SNTAGT. This CDR3 has 14 residues. V gave up 1 base and J gave up 4 bases; unmatched junction bases: 4. The CDR3 protein is CASSDFRDSYEQYF. CDR3 bases: TGTGCCAGCAGTGACTTTCGGGACAGTTACGAGCAGTACTTC.

The chain recombines TRBV28 with TRBJ1-1, with 10 bases identical to TRBD1. The CDR3 runs 16 residues. The germline CDR1 and CDR2 sequences are MDHEN and SYDVKM. V shed 6 bases, J shed 0 bases, and the junction held 7 bases outside the gene matches. CDR3 bases: TGTGCCAGCAGAGTGACAGGGGGCTTCGTGAACACTGAAGCTTTCTTT. It encodes CASRVTGGFVNTEAFF.

V is TRBV5-6 and J is TRBJ1-2, with D possibly being TRBD1 (5 bases). The CDR3 sequence is 17 residues long. V was trimmed by 2 bases and J by 4 bases, leaving 21 bases between them. Germline assignment: CDR1 SGHDT and CDR2 YYEEEE. CDR3 DNA sequence: TGTGCCAGCAGCTTTGGCCGGTCAGGGCTGATTATCTATGGCTACACCTTC. The encoded protein is CASSFGRSGLIIYGYTF. The full variable domain, with the rest looked up from reference TRBV5-6 and TRBJ1-2, is DAGVTQSPTHLIKTRGQQVTLRCSPKSGHDTVSWYQQALGQGPQFIFQYYEEEERQRGNFPDRFSGHQFPNYSSELNVNALLLGDSALYLCASSFGRSGLIIYGYTFGSGTRLTVV.

This chain connects TRBV5-1 to TRBJ2-2; D is perhaps TRBD1 (5 bases). The CDR3 runs to 14 residues. Trimming cost V 1 base and J 8 bases, with 12 bases left between them. CDR1 SGHRS and CDR2 YFSETQ come from the germline V gene. Here the CDR3 DNA reads TGCGCCAGCAGCTTGTTGGTGCAGGGTGGGGAGCTGTTTTTT. This encodes CASSLLVQGGELFF.

The V and J genes are TRBV7-2 and TRBJ2-3; 8 bases match TRBD2. J was trimmed by 3 bases and V by 5 bases; bases with no gene match: 7. Germline-derived CDR1 and CDR2 are SGHTA and FQGNSA. The CDR3 runs to 15 residues. The CDR3 spells CASSPWAGGTDTQYF. The CDR3 DNA is TGTGCCAGCAGCCCATGGGCGGGAGGTACAGATACGCAGTATTTT.

This chain links TRBV6-5 with TRBJ2-7; tentatively, D is TRBD1 (5 bases). V lost 4 bases and J lost 6, with 16 bases in between. The CDR3 is 14 residues long. Per the germline V gene, CDR1 is MNHEY and CDR2 is SVGAGI. The CDR3 DNA follows: TGTGCCAGCAGTTCCCGCCAGGGCCCGGGCGAGCAGTACTTC. Translated, it gives CASSSRQGPGEQYF.

CDR3 loop: CASSFLTSGLSSYNEQFF. Here the CDR3 DNA reads TGCGCCAGCAGCTTTTTAACTAGCGGGTTGAGCTCCTACAATGAGCAGTTCTTC. The chain has TRBV5-1 and TRBJ2-1; the match to TRBD2 covers 9 bases. Germline V gene sequence: CDR1 SGHRS, CDR2 YFSETQ. The CDR3 length is 18 residues. V was pared by 2 bases and J by 0 bases, with 9 bases of the junction left unmatched.

The J gene is TRBJ2-3, the V gene TRBV7-2; D is ambiguous. V lost 2 bases, J lost 6 bases, and 15 bases lay in between. From germline, CDR1 is SGHTA and CDR2 FQGNSA. This CDR3 is built from 15 residues. The CDR3 DNA follows: TGTGCCAGCAGCTTATTTCACGCTAGACTGGATACGCAGTATTTT. This sequence encodes CASSLFHARLDTQYF.

V and J are TRBV6-5 and TRBJ1-1; the match to TRBD1 covers 7 bases. The V gene's germline CDR1 is MNHEY and CDR2 SVGAGI. The CDR3 has 15 amino acids. The V segment lost 6 bases and the J segment 5 bases; nucleotides outside the gene matches: 12. The CDR3 is CASRLLTGPRTEAFF. In DNA, the CDR3 is TGTGCCAGCAGGCTGTTGACAGGGCCAAGGACTGAAGCTTTCTTT.

This clone was counted once. The genes are TRBV7-2 and TRBJ2-7; 12 bases agree with TRBD2. This CDR3 contains 16 residues. In germline, CDR1 is SGHTA, CDR2 FQGNSA. The trim removed 5 bases at V and 4 bases at J, leaving 9 bases unmatched. This CDR3 reads CASSRGLAGDRYEQYF. Here the CDR3 DNA reads TGTGCCAGCAGCCGGGGACTAGCGGGCGACCGTTACGAGCAGTACTTC.

This clone was seen just once. The chain joins TRBV7-8 to TRBJ2-3; the D is unclear. This CDR3 has 14 residues. Trimming removed 1 base at V and 3 bases at J, with 8 bases between. Germline-derived CDR1 and CDR2 are SGHVS and FQNEAQ. CDR3 protein: CASSLVASTDTQYF. CDR3 in DNA: TGTGCCAGCAGCTTAGTGGCTAGTACAGATACGCAGTATTTT.

Of note for this clone: The same CDR3 is also encoded by other DNA sequences in this sample. The chain combines TRBV5-1 with TRBJ2-2; D is undetermined. This CDR3 contains 14 residues. Germline CDR1 and CDR2: SGHRS and YFSETQ. V gave up 0 bases and J gave up 2 bases, with 5 bases separating them. The CDR3 sequence: CASSLEGNTGELFF. DNA of the CDR3: TGCGCCAGCAGCTTGGAAGGAAACACCGGGGAGCTGTTTTTT.

CDR3 region: CASRGWGGDTEAFF. In nucleotides, the CDR3 is TGTGCCAGCAGAGGGTGGGGGGGCGACACTGAAGCTTTCTTT. The rearrangement joins TRBV2 to TRBJ1-1; tentative D call: TRBD1 (6 bases). V lost 6 bases to trimming and J lost 3 bases, with 14 bases between them. The CDR3 has 14 amino acids. The germline V gene encodes CDR1 SNHLY and CDR2 FYNNEI.

V gene TRBV11-2 combines with J gene TRBJ2-1; 8 bases line up with TRBD2. CDR1 and CDR2 (germline): SGHAT, FQNNGV. This CDR3 has 14 residues. J was trimmed by 8 bases and V by 1 base; bases with no gene match: 4. The CDR3 is CASSLGGRTDEQFF. CDR3 in DNA: TGTGCCAGCAGCTTAGGCGGGAGGACGGATGAGCAGTTCTTC.

CDR3: CASRGTGGTNEKLFF. CDR3 DNA: TGCGCCAGCAGGGGGACGGGTGGAACTAATGAAAAACTGTTTTTT. The chain recombines TRBV5-1 with TRBJ1-4; D is possibly TRBD1 (5 bases). Between the trimmed V and J ends, which lost 5 bases and 1 base, there was a span of 12 bases. Per germline, CDR1 SGHRS and CDR2 YFSETQ. The CDR3 is made up of 15 amino acids.

V usage is TRBV28 and J usage is TRBJ1-1, with TRBD1 as a possible D gene (5 bases). This CDR3 has 13 residues. Trimming took 1 base from V and 11 from J, leaving 14 bases between them. CDR1 and CDR2 from the germline V gene are MDHEN and SYDVKM. CDR3 loop: CASSLSGGSLAFF. CDR3 bases: TGTGCCAGCAGTTTATCCGGGGGGAGTTTGGCTTTCTTT.

This rearrangement joins TRBV11-2 to TRBJ1-4; tentative D call: TRBD1 (6 bases). Trimming took off 5 bases at V and 4 bases at J, with 8 bases between the two ends. The CDR3 runs to 13 residues. The germline V gene has CDR1 SGHAT and CDR2 FQNNGV. CDR3 sequence: CASSQGFNEKLFF. CDR3 in DNA: TGTGCCAGCAGCCAGGGGTTTAATGAAAAACTGTTTTTT.

This chain connects TRBV2 to TRBJ2-1; 11 nucleotides agree with TRBD2. Germline V gene lookup returns CDR1 SNHLY and CDR2 FYNNEI. The CDR3 sequence is 20 residues long. V lost 5 bases, J lost 0 bases, and 15 bases stayed unmatched. DNA for the CDR3: TGTGCCAGCAGTACACCAAAGAGAGGGACTAGCGGAAGCTCCTACAATGAGCAGTTCTTC. Its protein is CASSTPKRGTSGSSYNEQFF.

The chain joins TRBV5-6 to TRBJ1-4; D is possibly TRBD1 (6 bases). This CDR3 comprises 16 residues. Between the trimmed V and J ends, which lost 7 bases and 0 bases, there was a span of 16 bases. CDR1 SGHDT and CDR2 YYEEEE come from the germline V gene. The chain's CDR3 is CASAPFGGTTNEKLFF. CDR3 sequence (DNA): TGTGCCAGCGCCCCGTTCGGGGGCACAACTAATGAAAAACTGTTTTTT.